The source of this T cell receptor (beta chain) is a study of technical replicates of blood from a few donors. The repertoire was sequenced with immunoSEQ multiplex PCR; TCRdb's copy has only in-frame clones and lacks some. Of about 79,000 clones detected, approximately 91% appear once; the ten largest clones hold 0.3% to 0.45%. V lost 5 bases and J lost 1, with 14 bases in between. Germline-derived CDR1 and CDR2 are SGHTA and FQGNSA. The CDR3 is made up of 15 amino acids. The clonotype comes from a human donor in good health. Some clones in this sample may be carry-over from other donors' samples. Sequenced material: T cells isolated from PBMCs. The gene calls are TRBV7-2 and TRBJ1-1, with a possible D match to TRBD1 (5 bases). This CDR3 is CASSLQTATNTEAFF. For the CDR3, the DNA is TGTGCCAGCAGCCTGCAGACAGCAACGAACACTGAAGCTTTCTTT.